These 27 T cell receptor beta chains were sequenced from one sample in a study of cytomegalovirus exposure and HLA in healthy donors. The PCR ran on 60 Vbeta and 13 Jbeta primers. Only in-frame clones appear in the TCRdb table, and some are missing; sequencing was by immunoSEQ multiplex PCR. In the table there are under 250,000 clones, 65% to 80% of which are singletons. The sample taken for sequencing was PBMCs. Receptors originate from a woman under 40 in good health and CMV-seropositive.

In DNA, the CDR3 is TGTGCCATCAGAGCGGGATCTTCCTACGAGCAGTACTTC. Encoded protein: CAIRAGSSYEQYF. The chain recombines TRBV10-3 with TRBJ2-7, with 7 bases identical to TRBD2. J gave up 1 base and V 6 bases, and 3 bases lay outside the gene matches. This CDR3 is 13 amino acids long. Germline-derived CDR1 and CDR2 are ENHRY and SYGVKD.

The V gene is TRBV15, the J gene TRBJ1-6; D perhaps matches TRBD1 (6 bases). V was clipped by 0 bases and J by 7 bases, with 13 bases between them. The germline V gene encodes CDR1 LNHNV and CDR2 YYDKDF (reference sequence). The CDR3 sequence is 16 residues long. DNA for the CDR3: TGTGCCACCAGCAGAGATCCGGCAGGGGTAAATTCACCCCTCCACTTT. Residues: CATSRDPAGVNSPLHF.

The chain has TRBV5-5 and TRBJ2-7; D is possibly TRBD1 (6 bases). From germline, CDR1 is SGHKS and CDR2 YYEKEE (reference sequence). This CDR3 is 15 amino acids long. V was clipped by 3 bases and J by 0 bases, with 13 bases between them. The CDR3 nucleotides read TGTGCCAGCAGCTACGCTCGGACAGACTCCTACGAGCAGTACTTC. This translates into CASSYARTDSYEQYF.

The J gene is TRBJ2-7, the V gene TRBV4-3; D is uncertain. This CDR3 has 13 residues. Germline-derived CDR1 and CDR2 are LGHNA and YSLEER. V was trimmed by 1 base and J by 4 bases, leaving 8 bases between them. CDR3 nucleotide sequence: TGCGCCAGCAGCCAAGCATCAGGTTACGAGCAGTACTTC. It specifies CASSQASGYEQYF.

This clone turned up a few times. The J gene is TRBJ2-5, the V gene TRBV5-1, with D tentatively TRBD1 (6 bases). Germline CDR1 reads SGHRS; CDR2 reads YFSETQ. V was shortened by 4 bases and J by 2 bases, with 12 bases between the two germline ends. The CDR3 is 14 amino acids. CDR3 sequence: CASSLGQQQETQYF. CDR3 in DNA: TGCGCCAGCAGCCTCGGACAGCAGCAAGAGACCCAGTACTTC.

The genes are TRBV29-1 and TRBJ1-1; D unresolved. The CDR3 covers 18 residues. The V end lost 3 bases, the J end lost 5 bases, and 28 bases lay between the germline ends. The germline V gene has CDR1 SQVTM and CDR2 ANQGSEA. Here the CDR3 reads CSVDPSGSVSGGWTEAFF. The CDR3 DNA reads TGCAGCGTTGACCCCTCTGGGTCTGTCTCGGGAGGGTGGACTGAAGCTTTCTTT.

The chain recombines TRBV4-3 with TRBJ2-7; 8 nucleotides match TRBD1. Germline V lookup: CDR1 LGHNA, CDR2 YSLEER. With V trimmed by 3 bases and J by 4 bases, 11 bases remained unmatched. The CDR3 has 16 amino acids. CDR3 in DNA: TGCGCCAGCAGCCAGGGCATCGAGGACAGGGAATACGAGCAGTACTTC. Amino acid sequence: CASSQGIEDREYEQYF.

The J gene is TRBJ2-1, the V gene TRBV18; 7 positions agree with TRBD1. The CDR3 is made up of 15 amino acids. The germline V gene has CDR1 KGHSH and CDR2 LQKENI. V was clipped by 3 bases and J by 5 bases; unmatched bases: 7. CDR3 DNA sequence: TGTGCCAGCTCACCGGTTGGACAGGCGAACAATGAGCAGTTCTTC. Its protein product is CASSPVGQANNEQFF.

The chain recombines TRBV6-5 with TRBJ2-3, with a tentative D call TRBD1 (5 bases). Germline V gene sequence: CDR1 MNHEY, CDR2 SVGAGI. Trimming took 6 bases from V and 6 from J, leaving 16 bases between them. This CDR3 comprises 14 residues. The CDR3 DNA reads as TGTGCCAGCAGACCCGGACATCCGTGGGATACGCAGTATTTT. It codes for CASRPGHPWDTQYF.

This chain uses TRBV29-1 with TRBJ2-5, with 11 bases lining up with TRBD2. The CDR3 runs 16 residues. With V trimmed by 3 bases and J by 5 bases, 11 bases remained unmatched. Germline-derived CDR1 and CDR2 are SQVTM and ANQGSEA. This CDR3 is CSVEGGLAERWETQYF. For the CDR3, the DNA is TGCAGCGTTGAGGGGGGACTAGCGGAAAGATGGGAGACCCAGTACTTC. The complete variable domain, with remaining parts taken from reference TRBV29-1 and TRBJ2-5, reads SAVISQKPSRDICQRGTSLTIQCQVDSQVTMMFWYRQQPGQSLTLIATANQGSEATYESGFVIDKFPISRPNLTFSTLTVSNMSPEDSSIYLCSVEGGLAERWETQYFGPGTRLLVL.

The chain couples TRBV6-6 to TRBJ1-1; D possibly corresponds to TRBD1 (6 bases). The germline CDR1 and CDR2 sequences are MNHNY and SVGAGI (reference sequence). The germline V and J ends were trimmed by 0 bases and 0 bases, with 8 bases remaining between them. This CDR3 contains 15 residues. The CDR3 loop is CASSYSQGLNTEAFF. CDR3 DNA: TGTGCCAGCAGTTACTCGCAGGGGTTGAACACTGAAGCTTTCTTT.

This clone showed up just a few times. CDR3 loop: CASSLEGRAHGYTF. DNA of the CDR3: TGTGCCAGCAGCTTAGAGGGGAGGGCGCATGGCTACACCTTC. This chain connects TRBV13 to TRBJ1-2; D may be TRBD1 (5 bases). The CDR3 spans 14 residues. The V end was cut by 1 base, the J end by 6 bases, with 12 bases between. From germline, CDR1 is PRHDT and CDR2 FYEKMQ (reference sequence).

This sequence joins TRBV15 and TRBJ2-2; D is perhaps TRBD1 (5 bases). Per germline, CDR1 LNHNV and CDR2 YYDKDF (reference sequence). CDR3 length: 14 amino acids. V lost 0 bases, J lost 6 bases, and 8 bases lay in between. The CDR3 DNA is TGTGCCACCAGCAGAGATCAAGGGGCCGGGGAGCTGTTTTTT. The encoded protein is CATSRDQGAGELFF.

This chain uses TRBV6-1 with TRBJ2-5, with 9 bases identical to TRBD1. This CDR3 is 15 amino acids long. The J segment lost 4 bases and the V segment lost 1 base, leaving 4 bases of the junction unmatched. Germline assignment: CDR1 MNHNS and CDR2 SASEGT. The CDR3 coding sequence is TGTGCCAGCAGTGAAGGGGGACAGGGACGAGAGACCCAGTACTTC. This codes for CASSEGGQGRETQYF.

Only a few counts were recorded for this clone. The chain links TRBV7-2 to TRBJ2-7; weak D call: TRBD2 (6 bases). V was clipped by 4 bases and J by 2 bases, with 18 bases between them. This CDR3 comprises 16 residues. The germline V gene has CDR1 SGHTA and CDR2 FQGNSA. The CDR3: CASSSPSGRGAYEQYF. CDR3 DNA sequence: TGTGCCAGCAGCTCTCCTAGTGGGCGGGGTGCCTACGAGCAGTACTTC.

V usage is TRBV2 and J usage is TRBJ2-5; maybe TRBD2 (5 bases). Trimming took off 6 bases at V and 5 bases at J, with 22 bases between the two ends. CDR1 is SNHLY and CDR2 is FYNNEI in the germline V gene. The CDR3 sequence is 16 residues long. This chain's CDR3 is CASRPRDTSRGETQYF. In DNA, the CDR3 is TGTGCCAGCAGGCCTCGCGACACCTCTCGAGGGGAGACCCAGTACTTC.

This clone was seen only once. CDR3 sequence: CASAGLSFSGNTIYF. CDR3 DNA: TGCGCCAGCGCGGGACTTTCTTTCTCTGGAAACACCATATATTTT. The V call is TRBV10-2, the J call TRBJ1-3, with TRBD1 as a possible D gene (5 bases). The V end was cut by 8 bases, the J end by 0 bases, with 14 bases between. In germline, CDR1 is WSHSY, CDR2 SAAADI. The CDR3 covers 15 residues.

This sequence joins TRBV10-3 and TRBJ1-3; the D is unclear. The CDR3 has 15 amino acids. The germline V gene encodes CDR1 ENHRY and CDR2 SYGVKD. The germline V and J ends were trimmed by 3 bases and 1 base, with 10 bases remaining between them. The CDR3 region is CAISESGISGNTIYF. The CDR3 nucleotides read TGTGCCATCAGTGAATCGGGGATATCTGGAAACACCATATATTTT.

The chain has TRBV11-2 and TRBJ2-3, with D perhaps matching TRBD2 (6 bases). Trimming took 2 bases from V and 4 from J, leaving 10 bases between them. Per germline, CDR1 SGHAT and CDR2 FQNNGV. The CDR3 runs to 14 residues. CDR3 loop: CASSLRLVADTQYF. The CDR3 DNA is TGTGCCAGCAGCTTACGACTAGTCGCAGATACGCAGTATTTT.

On this clone itself: This CDR3 is also generated by other DNA sequences in the sample. The chain uses TRBV11-2 and TRBJ1-5, with TRBD1 matching over 7 bases. The V segment lost 1 base and the J segment 6 bases; nucleotides outside the gene matches: 3. The CDR3 has 14 amino acids. CDR1 and CDR2 from the germline V gene are SGHAT and FQNNGV. The CDR3 is CASSLGQGGQPQHF. CDR3 DNA sequence: TGTGCCAGCAGCTTAGGACAGGGAGGTCAGCCCCAGCATTTT.

The V gene is TRBV4-3, the J gene TRBJ2-1, with D possibly being TRBD2 (6 bases). CDR1 and CDR2 (germline): LGHNA, YSLEER. The CDR3 is 13 residues long. V shed 0 bases and J shed 8 bases, with 8 bases lying between them. The CDR3 nucleotides are TGCGCCAGCAGCCAAGATTCGGGGGATGAGCAGTTCTTC. As protein: CASSQDSGDEQFF.

This rearrangement joins TRBV6-1 to TRBJ1-1; D call uncertain. Germline CDR1 is MNHNS and CDR2 is SASEGT. Between the trimmed V and J ends, which lost 8 bases and 2 bases, there was a span of 18 bases. The CDR3 is 15 amino acids. The CDR3 loop reads CASVSFPGSNTEAFF. In nucleotides, the CDR3 is TGTGCCAGCGTAAGTTTTCCGGGGAGCAACACTGAAGCTTTCTTT.

This chain joins TRBV29-1 and TRBJ1-4, with 8 bases aligning to TRBD1. Unmatched junction bases numbered 3, after V lost 4 bases and J lost 8 bases. The CDR3 totals 12 residues. Germline V gene data show CDR1 as SQVTM and CDR2 as ANQGSEA. As DNA, the CDR3 is TGCAGCGTTGCAGGGGGCGGGGAAAAACTGTTTTTT. Translation gives CSVAGGGEKLFF.

This clone was observed a single time. This sequence joins TRBV29-1 and TRBJ2-7; D call uncertain. Trimming took 4 bases from V and 3 from J, leaving 13 bases between them. The CDR3 runs to 13 residues. Per the germline V gene, CDR1 is SQVTM and CDR2 is ANQGSEA. The CDR3 DNA follows: TGCAGCGTTGTAAATGCTCCGGGCTACGAGCAGTACTTC. It encodes CSVVNAPGYEQYF.

CDR3 protein: CASSRTAENEQFF. The CDR3 DNA reads TGTGCCAGCAGCCGGACAGCGGAGAATGAGCAGTTCTTC. The chain has TRBV7-2 and TRBJ2-1; TRBD1 is a possible D gene (6 bases). Germline values: CDR1 SGHTA, CDR2 FQGNSA. The V end lost 5 bases, the J end lost 7 bases, and 12 bases lay between the germline ends. This CDR3 spans 13 amino acids.

This chain joins TRBV7-8 and TRBJ2-7; the D gene is possibly TRBD2 (6 bases). Germline CDR1 is SGHVS and CDR2 is FQNEAQ. CDR3 length: 15 amino acids. V gave up 3 bases and J gave up 2 bases, with 14 bases separating them. The chain's CDR3 is CASSFPPGVPYEQYF. The DNA of the CDR3 is TGTGCCAGCAGCTTCCCCCCGGGGGTGCCCTACGAGCAGTACTTC.

The chain carries TRBV18 and TRBJ2-7, with TRBD1 as a possible D gene (6 bases). The CDR3 totals 15 residues. The germline CDR1 and CDR2 sequences are KGHSH and LQKENI. V lost 0 bases and J lost 6, with 15 bases in between. The CDR3 sequence: CASSPPAQGNGEQYF. CDR3 coding DNA: TGTGCCAGCTCACCACCGGCGCAGGGGAATGGCGAGCAGTACTTC.